This is a list of T cell receptor beta chains from one sample in a study of T-cell reconstitution after alpha-beta-depleted transplantation in children. TCRdb reprocessed the PCR reads with MiXCR, giving one entry per CDR3 protein. The top ten clones hold 2.5% to 3.5% of a sample with just under 550,000 distinct CDR3 sequences, 18% of them seen once. The sequencing here drew on PBMCs from the stem cell graft donor, taken from the stem cell graft. Source of these receptors: a human donor who donated a stem cell graft to a child with acute lymphoblastic leukemia. The CDR3 runs from the conserved cysteine through the conserved F or W. D genes are given only for firm matches. A row's size may be missing; if present it is once, few, many or a size class.

TRBV12-3/TRBV12-4,TRBJ1-1,NA,NA,TGTGCCAGCAGTCCCTTTAGACAGTTTCCGAACACTGAAGCTTTCTTT,CASSPFRQFPNTEAFF
TRBV11-2,TRBJ2-1,NA,NA,TGTGCCAGCAGCTTTACCCAGATGTACAGTGAGCAGTTCTTC,CASSFTQMYSEQFF
TRBV6-5,TRBJ2-3,TRBD1,few,TGTGCCAGCAGTTCACAGGGGGGCACAGATACGCAGTATTTT,CASSSQGGTDTQYF
TRBV9,TRBJ2-4,TRBD2,NA,TGTGCCAGCAGCCCGGGACTAGCGGGAGGGCCGGGCAAAAACAGTCAGTACTTC,CASSPGLAGGPGKNSQYF
TRBV7-9,TRBJ1-1,NA,NA,TGTGCCAGCAGCCTGACAGACTCCAGAGAAGCTTTCTTT,CASSLTDSREAFF
TRBV27,TRBJ2-1,TRBD2,few,TGTGCCAGCACCCCCGGGACTAGTCACAATGAGCAGTTCTTC,CASTPGTSHNEQFF
TRBV9,TRBJ2-1,TRBD2,once,TGTGCCAGCAGCGGGCCACTTAGCGGGCCCTACAATGAGCAGTTCTTC,CASSGPLSGPYNEQFF
TRBV20-1,TRBJ1-2,NA,few,TGCAGTGCTAGAGATGGACCCCAGGAGTGGGTTGACAGCTTC,CSARDGPQEWVDSF
TRBV7-9,TRBJ1-2,NA,NA,TGTGCCAGCAGCTCCCTGTTGGGCGGGGGCGATGGCTACACCTTC,CASSSLLGGGDGYTF
TRBV20-1,TRBJ1-1,NA,NA,TGCAGTGCCGAATATACAGGGAACACTGAAGCTTTCTTT,CSAEYTGNTEAFF
TRBV20-1,TRBJ1-3,NA,few,TGCAGTGATAGAGGGACCGCAGGAAACACCATATATTTT,CSDRGTAGNTIYF
TRBV5-1,TRBJ2-7,NA,NA,TGCGCCAGCAGCTTGGGGCCTTTAACAAGGTACGAGCAGTACTTC,CASSLGPLTRYEQYF
TRBV12-3/TRBV12-4,TRBJ2-5,NA,NA,TGTGCCAGCAACCCCGTAGCGTTAAAGTACCAAGAGACCCAGTACTTC,CASNPVALKYQETQYF
TRBV5-6,TRBJ2-2,NA,few,TGTGCCAGCAGCTTTAAGGGACTGGCGAACACCGGGGAGCTGTTTTTT,CASSFKGLANTGELFF
TRBV20-1,TRBJ2-2,TRBD2,few,TGCAGTGCCCACCGCAGCCGGGGGAGGGACAACACCGGGGAGCTGTTTTTT,CSAHRSRGRDNTGELFF
TRBV12-3/TRBV12-4,TRBJ1-2,NA,NA,TGTGCCAGCAGGCGTGGACAGTTTAACTATGGCTACACCTTC,CASRRGQFNYGYTF
TRBV30,TRBJ2-1,TRBD2,NA,TGTGCCCGGGGCGGACTAGCGGGTTACAATGAGCAGTTCTTC,CARGGLAGYNEQFF
TRBV12-3/TRBV12-4,TRBJ2-1,NA,few,TGTGCCAGCAGTTTAGTTCCGGGAGTCCACAATGAGCAGTTCTTC,CASSLVPGVHNEQFF
TRBV5-1,TRBJ1-2,NA,few,TGCGCCAGCAGCTCCGGGGGCGTGGGCTATGGCTACACCTTC,CASSSGGVGYGYTF
TRBV20-1,TRBJ1-6,NA,few,TGCAGTGCTATATGGGAAAGGGGAAATACGGCCAGGCGATCCTATAATTCACCCCTCCACTTT,CSAIWERGNTARRSYNSPLHF
TRBV4-2,TRBJ1-4,TRBD1,few,TGTGCCAGCAGCCAAGCAAAAACAGGGGGCACTAATGAAAAACTGTTTTTT,CASSQAKTGGTNEKLFF
TRBV6-2/TRBV6-3,TRBJ1-5,NA,NA,TGTGCCAGCAGTTACCCGGACCGATCTGACAATCAGCCCCAGCATTTT,CASSYPDRSDNQPQHF
TRBV7-2,TRBJ2-2,NA,few,TGTGCCAGCAGCTTAGGCGACAGCTTCACCGGGGAGCTGTTTTTT,CASSLGDSFTGELFF
TRBV7-2,TRBJ2-7,NA,few,TGTGCCAGCAGCTTAGGCCTCGCAGGGCCTTTCACCTACGAGCAGTACTTC,CASSLGLAGPFTYEQYF
TRBV20-1,TRBJ2-2,TRBD2,few,TGCAGTGCTACCATTGGACTAGCGGGAGTGGACACCGGGGAGCTGTTTTTT,CSATIGLAGVDTGELFF
TRBV5-1,TRBJ1-1,TRBD1,NA,TGCGCCAGCAGCTCGTGGGCAGGGGGCACTGAAGCTTTCTTT,CASSSWAGGTEAFF
TRBV5-1,TRBJ2-1,TRBD1,NA,TGCGCCAGCAGCATGGACAGGGGTTACAATGAGCAGTTCTTC,CASSMDRGYNEQFF
TRBV7-8,TRBJ2-3,TRBD2,few,TGTGCCAGCAGCCCTAGGGGCGGGAGTCTCACAGATACGCAGTATTTT,CASSPRGGSLTDTQYF
TRBV21-1,TRBJ1-1,NA,NA,TGTGCCAGCAGCAAATGGGGACAGGGGGGTTTGAACACTGAAGCTTTCTTT,CASSKWGQGGLNTEAFF
TRBV18,TRBJ2-5,NA,NA,TGTGCCAGCTGGGGGGAAATGCAAGAGACCCAGTACTTC,CASWGEMQETQYF
TRBV5-1,TRBJ2-1,NA,NA,TGCGCCAGCAGCTTGACTTTGGAGCCGGGATCCTCCTACAATGAGCAGTTCTTC,CASSLTLEPGSSYNEQFF
TRBV5-1,TRBJ2-7,TRBD1,NA,TGCGCCAGCAGCTTTACAGGGGCCCCCTCCTACGAGCAGTACTTC,CASSFTGAPSYEQYF
TRBV12-3/TRBV12-4,TRBJ2-3,NA,many,TGTGCCAGCAGTCCCTTTTCGCGCACAGATACGCAGTATTTT,CASSPFSRTDTQYF
TRBV12-3/TRBV12-4,TRBJ2-6,NA,NA,TGTGCCAGCAGTAGGACAGGAGGGCTCTCTGGGGCCAACGTCCTGACTTTC,CASSRTGGLSGANVLTF
TRBV6-5,TRBJ2-3,NA,few,TGTGCCAGCAGTTACGACAGCACAGATACGCAGTATTTT,CASSYDSTDTQYF
TRBV27,TRBJ1-6,NA,NA,TGTGCCAGCAGTTTAGTACCACACTCAAATTCACCCCTCCACTTT,CASSLVPHSNSPLHF
TRBV5-1,TRBJ2-5,NA,NA,TGCGCCAGTGGCCTGGACCAAGAGACCCAGTACTTC,CASGLDQETQYF
TRBV27,TRBJ2-3,NA,few,TGTGCCAGCAGTTTACTTAGCGGAGCAGATACGCAGTATTTT,CASSLLSGADTQYF
TRBV3-1,TRBJ2-7,TRBD2,few,TGTGCCAGCAGCCAAGGACCGGGACTAGCGGGACGTCAGTACTTC,CASSQGPGLAGRQYF
TRBV5-1,TRBJ2-1,TRBD2,NA,TGCGCCAGCAGCCTAGCGGGATATGACCACAATGAGCAGTTCTTC,CASSLAGYDHNEQFF
TRBV5-1,TRBJ2-7,TRBD1,NA,TGCGCCAGCAGCACCGGGGACAGCTCCTACGAGCAGTACTTC,CASSTGDSSYEQYF
TRBV5-1,TRBJ2-7,NA,few,TGCGCCAGCAGCTTCGGGGAGGTCCCCTACGAGCAGTACTTC,CASSFGEVPYEQYF